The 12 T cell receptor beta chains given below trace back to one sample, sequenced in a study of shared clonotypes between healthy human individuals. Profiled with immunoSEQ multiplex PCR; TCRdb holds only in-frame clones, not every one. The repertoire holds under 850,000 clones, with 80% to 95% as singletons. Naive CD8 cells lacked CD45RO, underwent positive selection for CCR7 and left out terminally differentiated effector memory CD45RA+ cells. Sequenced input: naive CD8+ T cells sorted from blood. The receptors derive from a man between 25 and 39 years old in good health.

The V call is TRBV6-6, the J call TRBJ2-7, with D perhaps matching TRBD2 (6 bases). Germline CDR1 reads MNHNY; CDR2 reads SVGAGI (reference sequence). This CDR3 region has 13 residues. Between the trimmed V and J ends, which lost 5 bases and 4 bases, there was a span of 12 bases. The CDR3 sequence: CASSAGRSYEQYF. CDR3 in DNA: TGTGCCAGCAGTGCGGGACGGAGTTACGAGCAGTACTTC.

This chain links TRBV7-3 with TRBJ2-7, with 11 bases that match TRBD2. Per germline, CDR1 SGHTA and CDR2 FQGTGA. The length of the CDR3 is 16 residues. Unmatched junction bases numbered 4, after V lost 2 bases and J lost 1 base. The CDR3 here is CASSLSGTSGSYEQYF. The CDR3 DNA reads TGTGCCAGCAGCTTATCGGGGACTAGCGGATCCTACGAGCAGTACTTC.

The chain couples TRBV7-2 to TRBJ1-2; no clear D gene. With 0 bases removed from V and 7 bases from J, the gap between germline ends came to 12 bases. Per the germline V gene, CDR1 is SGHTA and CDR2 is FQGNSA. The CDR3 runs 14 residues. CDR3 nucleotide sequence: TGTGCCAGCAGCTTAGCGCCCGCTCTGGGTGGCTACACCTTC. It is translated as CASSLAPALGGYTF.

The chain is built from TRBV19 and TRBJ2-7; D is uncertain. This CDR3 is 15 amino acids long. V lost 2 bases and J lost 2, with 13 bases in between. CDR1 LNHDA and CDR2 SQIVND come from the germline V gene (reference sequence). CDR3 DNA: TGTGCCAGTAGTATAAACCAGATGAGACCCTACGAGCAGTACTTC. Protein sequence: CASSINQMRPYEQYF. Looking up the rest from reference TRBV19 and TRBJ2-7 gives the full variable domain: DGGITQSPKYLFRKEGQNVTLSCEQNLNHDAMYWYRQDPGQGLRLIYYSQIVNDFQKGDIAEGYSVSREKKESFPLTVTSAQKNPTAFYLCASSINQMRPYEQYFGPGTRLTVT.

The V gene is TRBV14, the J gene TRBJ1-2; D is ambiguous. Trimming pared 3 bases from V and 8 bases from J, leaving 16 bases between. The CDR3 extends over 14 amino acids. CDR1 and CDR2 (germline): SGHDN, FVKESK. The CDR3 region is CASSQYLSAEGYTF. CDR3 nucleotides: TGTGCCAGCAGCCAGTACCTATCAGCGGAGGGCTACACCTTC.

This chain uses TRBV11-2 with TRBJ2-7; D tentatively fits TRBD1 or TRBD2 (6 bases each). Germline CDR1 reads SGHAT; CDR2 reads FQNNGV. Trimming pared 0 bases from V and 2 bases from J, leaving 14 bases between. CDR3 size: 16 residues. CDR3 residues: CASSLEAGEVAYEQYF. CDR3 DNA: TGTGCCAGCAGCTTAGAGGCAGGGGAGGTTGCCTACGAGCAGTACTTC.

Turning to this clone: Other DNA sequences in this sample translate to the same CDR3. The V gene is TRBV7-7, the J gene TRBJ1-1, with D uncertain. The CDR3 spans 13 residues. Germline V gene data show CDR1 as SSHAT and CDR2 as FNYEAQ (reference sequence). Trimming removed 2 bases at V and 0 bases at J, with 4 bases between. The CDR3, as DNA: TGTGCCAGCAGCTTATCAGTGAACACTGAAGCTTTCTTT. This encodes CASSLSVNTEAFF.

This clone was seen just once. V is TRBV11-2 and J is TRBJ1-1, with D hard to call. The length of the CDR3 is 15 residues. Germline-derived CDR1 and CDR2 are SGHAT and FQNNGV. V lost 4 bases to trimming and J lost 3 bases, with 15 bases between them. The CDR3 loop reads CASSSPVLRYTEAFF. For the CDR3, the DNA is TGTGCCAGCAGCTCCCCGGTACTTCGATACACTGAAGCTTTCTTT.

CDR3 residues: CASSLGGTASYEQYF. The DNA for the CDR3 is TGTGCCAGCAGTTTAGGTGGGACAGCCTCGTACGAGCAGTACTTC. This sequence joins TRBV28 and TRBJ2-7; TRBD1 aligns across 7 bases. V dropped 2 bases and J dropped 4; count of bases not matched to a gene: 8. Germline values: CDR1 MDHEN, CDR2 SYDVKM. The CDR3 totals 15 residues.

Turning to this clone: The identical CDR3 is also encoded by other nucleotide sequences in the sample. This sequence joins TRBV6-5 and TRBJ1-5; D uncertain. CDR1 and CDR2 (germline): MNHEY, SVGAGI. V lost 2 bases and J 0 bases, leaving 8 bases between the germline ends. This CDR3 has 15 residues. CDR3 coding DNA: TGTGCCAGCAGTTACGGGCATGATAGCAATCAGCCCCAGCATTTT. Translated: CASSYGHDSNQPQHF.

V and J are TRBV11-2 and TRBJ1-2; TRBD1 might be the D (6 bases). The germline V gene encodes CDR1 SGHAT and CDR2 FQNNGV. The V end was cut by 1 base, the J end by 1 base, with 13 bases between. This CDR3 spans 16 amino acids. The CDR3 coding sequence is TGTGCCAGCAGCTTAGTGTTTAGAGGGGGTAACTATGGCTACACCTTC. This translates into CASSLVFRGGNYGYTF.

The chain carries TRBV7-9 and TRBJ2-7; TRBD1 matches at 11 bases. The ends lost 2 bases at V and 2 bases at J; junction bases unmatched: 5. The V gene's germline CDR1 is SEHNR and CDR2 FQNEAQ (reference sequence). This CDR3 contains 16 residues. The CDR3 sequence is CASSLLPGQGAYEQYF. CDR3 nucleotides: TGTGCCAGCAGCTTACTACCGGGACAGGGGGCCTACGAGCAGTACTTC.